This T cell receptor beta chain was obtained from a study of blood T cell repertoires in COVID-19. Across the study: From the United States, Italy and Spain came samples of acute and convalescent COVID-19. PBMCs, B-cell-depleted T cells, or T cells were the source of the cDNA or gDNA that made up the material.

Authors' processing steps: For nucleated cells, counts were estimated from reference gene primer amplification. Clones were read by immunoSEQ multiplex PCR, and TCRdb kept only the in-frame ones, dropping some. D and trimming come from the DNA, and the V and J calls and clone size come from that table. The data hold about 400,000 clones, with more than 75% observed a single time. V shed 2 bases and J 4 bases; nucleotides not matched to a gene: 4. Looked up from germline, CDR1 is MGHRA and CDR2 is YSYEKL. There are 16 residues in the CDR3. The rearrangement joins TRBV4-1 to TRBJ2-1; TRBD2 matches 11 bases. The clonotype comes from a human donor in a cohort sampled during active COVID-19. Sequenced material: peripheral blood. DNA of the CDR3: TGCGCCAGCAGCCAATCACTAGCGGGGGATTACAATGAGCAGTTCTTC. Its protein is CASSQSLAGDYNEQFF.